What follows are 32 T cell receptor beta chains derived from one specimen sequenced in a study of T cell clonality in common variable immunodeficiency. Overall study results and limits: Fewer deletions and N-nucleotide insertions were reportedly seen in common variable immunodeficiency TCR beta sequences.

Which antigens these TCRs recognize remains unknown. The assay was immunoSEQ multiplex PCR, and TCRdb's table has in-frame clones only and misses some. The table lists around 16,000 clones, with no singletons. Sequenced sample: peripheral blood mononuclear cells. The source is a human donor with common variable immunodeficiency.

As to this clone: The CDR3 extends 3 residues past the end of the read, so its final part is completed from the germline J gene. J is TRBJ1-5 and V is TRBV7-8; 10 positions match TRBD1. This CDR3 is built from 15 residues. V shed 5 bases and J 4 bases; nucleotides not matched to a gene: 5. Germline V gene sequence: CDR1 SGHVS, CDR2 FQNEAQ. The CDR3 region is CASSQGQGPNQPQHF. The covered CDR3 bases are TGTGCCAGCAGCCAGGGACAGGGGCCGAATCAGCCC.

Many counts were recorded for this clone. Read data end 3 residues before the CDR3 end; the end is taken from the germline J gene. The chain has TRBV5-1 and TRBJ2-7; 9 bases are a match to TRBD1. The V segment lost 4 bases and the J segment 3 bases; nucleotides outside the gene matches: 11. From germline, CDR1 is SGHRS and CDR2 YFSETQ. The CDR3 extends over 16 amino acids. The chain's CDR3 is CASSLSGQGSIYEQYF. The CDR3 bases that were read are TGCGCCAGCAGCCTGTCTGGACAGGGGTCGATCTACGAG.

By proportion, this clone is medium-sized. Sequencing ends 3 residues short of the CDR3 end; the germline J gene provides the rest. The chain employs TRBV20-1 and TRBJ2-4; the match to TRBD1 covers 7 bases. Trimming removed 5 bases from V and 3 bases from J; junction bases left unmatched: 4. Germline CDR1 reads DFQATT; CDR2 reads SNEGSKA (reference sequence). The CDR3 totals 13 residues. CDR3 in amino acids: CSAGRQGKNIQYF. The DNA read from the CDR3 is TGCAGTGCTGGGAGACAGGGCAAAAACATT.

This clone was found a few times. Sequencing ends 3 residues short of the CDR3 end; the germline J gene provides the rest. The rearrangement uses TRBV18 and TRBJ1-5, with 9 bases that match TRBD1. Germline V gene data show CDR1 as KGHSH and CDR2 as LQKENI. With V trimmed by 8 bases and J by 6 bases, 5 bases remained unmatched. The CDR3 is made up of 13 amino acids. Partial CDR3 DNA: TGTGCCAGCATGGGACAGGGAGGTCAGCCC. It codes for CASMGQGGQP. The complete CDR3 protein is CASMGQGGQPQHF.

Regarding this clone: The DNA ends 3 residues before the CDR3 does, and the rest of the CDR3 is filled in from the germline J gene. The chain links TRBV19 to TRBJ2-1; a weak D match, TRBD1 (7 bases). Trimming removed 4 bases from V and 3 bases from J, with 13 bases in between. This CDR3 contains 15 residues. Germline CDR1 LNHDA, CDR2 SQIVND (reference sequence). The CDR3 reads CASSTRQGGYNEQFF. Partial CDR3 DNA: TGTGCCAGTAGTACCCGACAGGGAGGCTACAATGAG.

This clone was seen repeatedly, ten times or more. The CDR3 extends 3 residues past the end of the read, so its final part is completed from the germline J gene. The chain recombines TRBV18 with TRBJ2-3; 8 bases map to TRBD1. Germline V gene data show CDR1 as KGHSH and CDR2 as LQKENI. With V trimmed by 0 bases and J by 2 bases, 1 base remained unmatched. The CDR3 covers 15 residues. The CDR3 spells CASSPPGQATDTQYF. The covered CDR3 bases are TGTGCCAGCTCACCACCGGGACAGGCCACAGATACG.

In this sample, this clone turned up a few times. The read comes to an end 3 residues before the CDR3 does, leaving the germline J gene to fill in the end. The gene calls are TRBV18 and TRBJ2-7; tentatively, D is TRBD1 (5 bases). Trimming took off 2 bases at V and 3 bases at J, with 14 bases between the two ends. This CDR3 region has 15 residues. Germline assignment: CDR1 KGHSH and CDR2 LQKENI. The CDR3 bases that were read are TGTGCCAGCTCACCAAAAGGAACAGGAGACTACGAG. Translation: CASSPKGTGDYE. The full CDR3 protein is CASSPKGTGDYEQYF.

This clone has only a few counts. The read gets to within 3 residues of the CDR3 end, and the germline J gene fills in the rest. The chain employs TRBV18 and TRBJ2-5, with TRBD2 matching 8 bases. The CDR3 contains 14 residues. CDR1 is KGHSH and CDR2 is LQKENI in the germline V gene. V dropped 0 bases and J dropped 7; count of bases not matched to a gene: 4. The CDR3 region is CASSPPSGGATQYF. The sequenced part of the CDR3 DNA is TGTGCCAGCTCACCACCCTCCGGGGGGGCGACC.

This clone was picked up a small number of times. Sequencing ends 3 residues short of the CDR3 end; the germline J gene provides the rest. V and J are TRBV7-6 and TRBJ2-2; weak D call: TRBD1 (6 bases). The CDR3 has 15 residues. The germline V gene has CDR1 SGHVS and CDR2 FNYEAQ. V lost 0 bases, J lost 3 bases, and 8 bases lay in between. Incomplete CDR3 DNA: TGTGCCAGCAGCTTAGCGGGGACACACACCGGGGAG. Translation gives CASSLAGTHTGE. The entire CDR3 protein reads CASSLAGTHTGELFF. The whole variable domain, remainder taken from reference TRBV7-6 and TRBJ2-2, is GAGVSQSPRYKVTKRGQDVALRCDPISGHVSLYWYRQALGQGPEFLTYFNYEAQQDKSGLPNDRFSAERPEGSISTLTIQRTEQRDSAMYRCASSLAGTHTGELFFGEGSRLTVL.

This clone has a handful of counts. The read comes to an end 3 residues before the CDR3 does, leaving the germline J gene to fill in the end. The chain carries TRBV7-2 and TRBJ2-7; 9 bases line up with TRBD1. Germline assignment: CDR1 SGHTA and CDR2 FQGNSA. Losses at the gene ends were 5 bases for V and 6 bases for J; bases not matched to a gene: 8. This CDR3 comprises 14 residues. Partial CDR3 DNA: TGTGCCAGCAGCGTTTTCGACAGGGGGGGCGAG. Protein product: CASSVFDRGGE. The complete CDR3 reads CASSVFDRGGEQYF. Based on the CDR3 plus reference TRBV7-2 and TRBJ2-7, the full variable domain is GAGVSQSPSNKVTEKGKDVELRCDPISGHTALYWYRQSLGQGLEFLIYFQGNSAPDKSGLPSDRFSAERTGGSVSTLTIQRTQQEDSAVYLCASSVFDRGGEQYFGPGTRLTVT.

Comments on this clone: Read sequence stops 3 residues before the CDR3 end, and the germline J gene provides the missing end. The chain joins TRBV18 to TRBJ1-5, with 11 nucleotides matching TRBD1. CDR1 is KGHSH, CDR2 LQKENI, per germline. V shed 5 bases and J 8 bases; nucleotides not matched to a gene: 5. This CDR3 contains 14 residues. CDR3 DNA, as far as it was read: TGTGCCAGCTCATTAGGGACAGGGGGTGAGCCC. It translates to CASSLGTGGEP. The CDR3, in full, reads CASSLGTGGEPQHF.

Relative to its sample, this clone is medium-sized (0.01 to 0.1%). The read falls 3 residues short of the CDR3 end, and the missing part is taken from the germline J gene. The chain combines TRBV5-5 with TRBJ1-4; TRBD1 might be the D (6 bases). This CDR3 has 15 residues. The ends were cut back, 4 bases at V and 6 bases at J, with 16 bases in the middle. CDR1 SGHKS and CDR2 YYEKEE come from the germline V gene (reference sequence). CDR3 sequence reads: CASSRGGRGDEKLFF. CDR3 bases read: TGTGCCAGCAGCAGGGGGGGAAGAGGGGATGAAAAA.

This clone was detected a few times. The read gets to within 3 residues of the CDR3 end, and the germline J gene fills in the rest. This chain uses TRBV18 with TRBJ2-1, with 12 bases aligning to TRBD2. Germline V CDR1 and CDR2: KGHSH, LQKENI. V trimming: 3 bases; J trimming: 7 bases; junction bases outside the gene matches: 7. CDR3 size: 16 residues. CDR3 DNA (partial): TGTGCCAGCTCACCTGGCCTAGCGGGGGGGCGGAATGAG. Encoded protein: CASSPGLAGGRNE. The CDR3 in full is CASSPGLAGGRNEQFF. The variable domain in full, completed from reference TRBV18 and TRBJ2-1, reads NAGVMQNPRHLVRRRGQEARLRCSPMKGHSHVYWYRQLPEEGLKFMVYLQKENIIDESGMPKERFSAEFPKEGPSILRIQQVVRGDSAAYFCASSPGLAGGRNEQFFGPGTRLTVL.

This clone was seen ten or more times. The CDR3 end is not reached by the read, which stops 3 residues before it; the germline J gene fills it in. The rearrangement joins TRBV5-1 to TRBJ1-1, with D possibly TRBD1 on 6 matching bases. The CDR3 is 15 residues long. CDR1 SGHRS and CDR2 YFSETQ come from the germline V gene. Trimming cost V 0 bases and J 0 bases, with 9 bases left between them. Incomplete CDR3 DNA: TGCGCCAGCAGCTTGGAAGAGGGGGTGAACACTGAA. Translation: CASSLEEGVNTE. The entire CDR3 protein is CASSLEEGVNTEAFF.

CDR3 in amino acids: CASSLVGFSGNTIYF. Incomplete CDR3 DNA: TGTGCCAGCAGCTTAGTAGGGTTCTCTGGAAACACC. The V gene is TRBV7-2, the J gene TRBJ1-3; no clear D gene. The read ends 3 residues shy of where the CDR3 ends; the end is completed using the germline J gene. The CDR3 length is 15 residues. The germline V gene encodes CDR1 SGHTA and CDR2 FQGNSA. V gave up 1 base and J gave up 0 bases, with 7 bases separating them.

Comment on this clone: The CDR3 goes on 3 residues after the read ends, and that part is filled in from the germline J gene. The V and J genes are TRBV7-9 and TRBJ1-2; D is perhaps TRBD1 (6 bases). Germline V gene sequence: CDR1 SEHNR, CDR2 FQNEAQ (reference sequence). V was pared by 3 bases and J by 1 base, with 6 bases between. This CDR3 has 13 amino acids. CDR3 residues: CASSLDSNYGYTF. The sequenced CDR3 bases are TGTGCCAGCAGCTTGGACAGTAACTATGGC.

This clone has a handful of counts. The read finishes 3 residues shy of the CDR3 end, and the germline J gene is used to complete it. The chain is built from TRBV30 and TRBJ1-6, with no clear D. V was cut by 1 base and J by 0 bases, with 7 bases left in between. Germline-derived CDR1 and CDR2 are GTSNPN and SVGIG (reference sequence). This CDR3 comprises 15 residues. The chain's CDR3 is CAWSGRSSYNSPLHF. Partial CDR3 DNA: TGTGCCTGGAGTGGCAGGAGCTCCTATAATTCACCC.

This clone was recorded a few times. CDR3 sequence reads: CASSPTAVTNQPQHF. The sequenced CDR3 bases are TGTGCCAGCAGCCCTACTGCGGTAACCAATCAGCCC. V and J are TRBV7-2 and TRBJ1-5; D is unclear. The read ends 3 residues before the CDR3 terminus; that terminus is restored from the germline J gene. The CDR3 spans 15 residues. Deletions cut 5 bases from V and 3 bases from J, with 14 bases between. Germline CDR1 is SGHTA and CDR2 is FQGNSA.

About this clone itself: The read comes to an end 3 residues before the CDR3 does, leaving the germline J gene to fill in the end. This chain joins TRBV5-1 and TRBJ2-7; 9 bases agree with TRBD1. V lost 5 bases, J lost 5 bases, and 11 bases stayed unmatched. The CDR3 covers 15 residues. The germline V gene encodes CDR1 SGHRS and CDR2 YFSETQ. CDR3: CASSSSRGTGNEQYF. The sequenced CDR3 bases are TGCGCCAGCAGTTCTTCTCGCGGGACAGGGAACGAG.

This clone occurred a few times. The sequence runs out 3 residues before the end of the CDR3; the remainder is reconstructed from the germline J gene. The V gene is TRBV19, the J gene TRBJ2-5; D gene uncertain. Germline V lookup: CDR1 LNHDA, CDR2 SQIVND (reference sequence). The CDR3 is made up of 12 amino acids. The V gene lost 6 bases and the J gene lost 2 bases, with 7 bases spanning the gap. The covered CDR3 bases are TGTGCCAGTAGCAGAGGTCAAGAGACC. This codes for CASSRGQET. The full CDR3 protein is CASSRGQETQYF. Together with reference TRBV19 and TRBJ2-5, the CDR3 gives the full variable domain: DGGITQSPKYLFRKEGQNVTLSCEQNLNHDAMYWYRQDPGQGLRLIYYSQIVNDFQKGDIAEGYSVSREKKESFPLTVTSAQKNPTAFYLCASSRGQETQYFGPGTRLLVL.

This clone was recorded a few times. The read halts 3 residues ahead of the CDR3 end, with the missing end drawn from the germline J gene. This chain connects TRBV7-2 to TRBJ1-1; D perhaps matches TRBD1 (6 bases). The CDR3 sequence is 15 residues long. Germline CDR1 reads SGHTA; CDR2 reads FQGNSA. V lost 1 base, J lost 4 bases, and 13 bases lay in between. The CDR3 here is CASSLGGARGTEAFF. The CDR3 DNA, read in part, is TGTGCCAGCAGCTTAGGTGGGGCCAGGGGCACTGAA.

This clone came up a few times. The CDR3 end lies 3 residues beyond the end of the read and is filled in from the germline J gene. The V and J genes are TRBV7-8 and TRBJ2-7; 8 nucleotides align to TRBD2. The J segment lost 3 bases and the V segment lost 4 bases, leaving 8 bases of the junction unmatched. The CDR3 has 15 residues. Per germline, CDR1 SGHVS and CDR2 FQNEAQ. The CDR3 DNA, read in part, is TGTGCCAGCAGCTCCAGCGGGACTAGGTTCTACGAG. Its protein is CASSSSGTRFYE. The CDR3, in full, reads CASSSSGTRFYEQYF.

This CDR3 reads CAWSVQGPNTEAFF. The part of the CDR3 DNA that was read is TGTGCCTGGAGTGTTCAGGGGCCGAACACTGAA. The chain is built from TRBV30 and TRBJ1-1; D may be TRBD1 (6 bases). The CDR3 end lies 3 residues beyond the end of the read and is filled in from the germline J gene. Trimming took off 0 bases at V and 1 base at J, with 9 bases between the two ends. CDR1 is GTSNPN and CDR2 is SVGIG in the germline V gene (reference sequence). The CDR3 has 14 amino acids.

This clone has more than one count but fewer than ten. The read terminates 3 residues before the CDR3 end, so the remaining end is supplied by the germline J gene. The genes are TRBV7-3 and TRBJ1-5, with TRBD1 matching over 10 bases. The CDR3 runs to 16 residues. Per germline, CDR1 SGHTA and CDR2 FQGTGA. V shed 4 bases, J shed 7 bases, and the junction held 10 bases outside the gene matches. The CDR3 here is CASSWMGQGKMQPQHF. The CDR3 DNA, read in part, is TGTGCCAGCAGCTGGATGGGACAGGGGAAAATGCAGCCC.

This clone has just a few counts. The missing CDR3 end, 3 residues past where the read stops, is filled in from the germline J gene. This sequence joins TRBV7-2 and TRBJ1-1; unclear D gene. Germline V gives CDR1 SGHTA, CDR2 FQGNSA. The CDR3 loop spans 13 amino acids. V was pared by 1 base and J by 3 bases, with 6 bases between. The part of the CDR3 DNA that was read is TGTGCCAGCAGCTTAGAAATCTACACTGAA. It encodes CASSLEIYTE. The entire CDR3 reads CASSLEIYTEAFF.

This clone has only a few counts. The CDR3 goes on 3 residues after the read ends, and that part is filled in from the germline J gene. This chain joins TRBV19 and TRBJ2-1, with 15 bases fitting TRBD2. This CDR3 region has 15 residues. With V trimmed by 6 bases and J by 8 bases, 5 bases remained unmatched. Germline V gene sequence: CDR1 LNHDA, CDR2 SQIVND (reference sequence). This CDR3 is CASRRTSGRAYEQFF. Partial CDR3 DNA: TGTGCCAGTAGGAGGACTAGCGGGAGGGCCTATGAG.

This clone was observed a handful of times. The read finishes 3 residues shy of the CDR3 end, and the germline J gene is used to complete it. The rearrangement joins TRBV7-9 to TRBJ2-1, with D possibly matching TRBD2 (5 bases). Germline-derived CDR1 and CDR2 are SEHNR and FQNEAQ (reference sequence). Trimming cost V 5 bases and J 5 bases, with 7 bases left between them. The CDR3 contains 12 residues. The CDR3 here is CASSERDNEQFF. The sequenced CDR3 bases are TGTGCCAGCAGCGAGAGGGACAATGAG. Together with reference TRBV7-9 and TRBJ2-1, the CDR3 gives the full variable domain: DTGVSQNPRHKITKRGQNVTFRCDPISEHNRLYWYRQTLGQGPEFLTYFQNEAQLEKSRLLSDRFSAERPKGSFSTLEIQRTEQGDSAMYLCASSERDNEQFFGPGTRLTVL.

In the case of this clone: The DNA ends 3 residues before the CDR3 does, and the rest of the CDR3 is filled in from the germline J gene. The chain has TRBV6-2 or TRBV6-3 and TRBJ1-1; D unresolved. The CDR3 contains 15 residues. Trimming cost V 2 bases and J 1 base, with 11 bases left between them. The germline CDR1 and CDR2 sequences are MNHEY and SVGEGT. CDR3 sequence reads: CASSYAHHRNTEAFF. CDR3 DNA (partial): TGTGCCAGCAGTTACGCCCATCATAGGAACACTGAA.

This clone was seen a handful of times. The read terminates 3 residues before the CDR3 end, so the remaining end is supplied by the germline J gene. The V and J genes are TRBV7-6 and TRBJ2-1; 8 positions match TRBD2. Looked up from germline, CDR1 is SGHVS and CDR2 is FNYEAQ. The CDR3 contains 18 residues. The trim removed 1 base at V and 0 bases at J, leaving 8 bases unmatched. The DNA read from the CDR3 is TGTGCCAGCAGCTTAGGGATTTTGGCGGGGGGCTCCTACAATGAG. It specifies CASSLGILAGGSYNE. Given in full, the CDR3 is CASSLGILAGGSYNEQFF.

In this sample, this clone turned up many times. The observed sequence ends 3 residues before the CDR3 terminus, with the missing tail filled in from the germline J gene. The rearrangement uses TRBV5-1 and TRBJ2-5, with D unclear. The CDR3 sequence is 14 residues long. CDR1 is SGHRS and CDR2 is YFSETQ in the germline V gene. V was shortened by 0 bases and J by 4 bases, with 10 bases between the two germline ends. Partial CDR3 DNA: TGCGCCAGCAGCTTGGGCGTCGATCGAGAGACC. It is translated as CASSLGVDRET. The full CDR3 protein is CASSLGVDRETQYF.

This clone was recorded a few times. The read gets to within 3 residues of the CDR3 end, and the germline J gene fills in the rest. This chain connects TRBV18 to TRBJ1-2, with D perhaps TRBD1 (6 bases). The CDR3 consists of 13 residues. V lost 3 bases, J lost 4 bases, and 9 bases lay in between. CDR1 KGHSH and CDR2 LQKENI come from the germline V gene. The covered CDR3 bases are TGTGCCAGCTCACCTGACAGGACCTATGGC. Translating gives CASSPDRTYG. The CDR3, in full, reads CASSPDRTYGYTF.

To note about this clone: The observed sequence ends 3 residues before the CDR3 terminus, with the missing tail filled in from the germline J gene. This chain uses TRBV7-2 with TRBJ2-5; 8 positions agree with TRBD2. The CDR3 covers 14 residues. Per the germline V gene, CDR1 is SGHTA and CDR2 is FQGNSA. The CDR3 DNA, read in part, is TGTGCCAGCAGCTTAGGGCAGACTAGCGTCACC. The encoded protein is CASSLGQTSVT. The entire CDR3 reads CASSLGQTSVTQYF.